This TCR beta chain was sequenced for a study of T-cell reconstitution after alpha-beta-depleted transplantation in children. V trimming: 6 bases; J trimming: 4 bases; junction bases outside the gene matches: 10. The CDR3 loop spans 16 amino acids. Germline V gene sequence: CDR1 MNHNS, CDR2 SASEGT. This clonotype was counted a few times. Using unique molecular identifiers, the investigators prepared the TCRbeta library. Via MiXCR, TCRdb re-called the PCR reads, giving one row per CDR3 protein. The table has hundreds of thousands of distinct CDR3 sequences, 8% to 9.5% seen once. The sequenced sample was PBMCs from the stem cell graft donor, obtained from the stem cell graft. The clonotype comes from a human donor who donated a stem cell graft to a child with acute lymphoblastic leukemia. The genes are TRBV6-1 and TRBJ1-1, with 11 bases fitting TRBD1. For the CDR3, the DNA is TGTGCCAGCAGGCACCGGGACAGGGGGAGTGCCACTGAAGCTTTCTTT. This gives the protein CASRHRDRGSATEAFF.